This T cell receptor beta chain was captured in a study of control samples from healthy donors and cancer patients. Produced via immunoSEQ multiplex PCR; TCRdb's table is partial and in-frame only. This table has roughly 95,000 clones, roughly nine tenths appearing once. Germline CDR1 is SGHTA and CDR2 is FQGTGA. The V and J ends lost 5 bases and 7 bases, in that order; junction bases with no gene match: 8. CDR3 length: 15 amino acids. Material: blood. This TCR was sampled from a woman aged 25 to 45 in good health. V gene TRBV7-3 combines with J gene TRBJ2-1; 10 bases match TRBD2. The CDR3 nucleotides read TGTGCCAGCAGCCCCAGAATAGCGGGGGGTAATGAGCAGTTCTTC. It yields the protein CASSPRIAGGNEQFF. Variable domain in full (rest from reference TRBV7-3 and TRBJ2-1): GAGVSQTPSNKVTEKGKYVELRCDPISGHTALYWYRQSLGQGPEFLIYFQGTGAADDSGLPNDRFFAVRPEGSVSTLKIQRTERGDSAVYLCASSPRIAGGNEQFFGPGTRLTVL.